Below, one T cell receptor (beta chain) is given with its context. Its specificity is unknown. Given a much more abundant clone one base away, this may be a read error. The entry originates in a study of CD8+CD57+ T cells in acquired aplastic anemia. Study at large: Sorted CD4+ and CD8+ cells gave an average of around 3 ug of DNA.

Selection for sequencing was limited to patients who had shown CD8+CD57+ cell expansion by flow cytometry. Every patient had severe acquired aplastic anemia. Patients had undergone no therapy by the time their blood was sampled. Researchers used genomic DNA as the template to profile TCR beta VDJ and CDR3. One entry per CDR3 protein, called by TCRdb with MiXCR from the reads. This sample has 150,000 to 200,000 distinct CDR3 sequences, with around half found just once. Germline-derived CDR1 and CDR2 are MNHEY and SVGEGT. This CDR3 is built from 14 residues. Trimming shortened V by 0 bases and J by 8 bases, and 11 bases separated the two germline ends. Notes on the study in general: No significant difference in CD8+ Simpson's diversity was found between patients and controls.

Sequencing was performed on sorted CD4+, CD8+, or CD8+CD57+ T cells (not recorded which) from PBMCs. The TCR sequence derives from a human donor with aplastic anemia. This sequence joins TRBV6-2 or TRBV6-3 and TRBJ1-5; D call uncertain. The CDR3 nucleotides read TGTGCCAGCAGTTACTCGTACGACGTTGAGCCCCAGCATTTT. It yields the protein CASSYSYDVEPQHF.